This is a list of T cell receptor beta chains from one sample in a study of T cell responses to AZD1222 COVID-19 vaccine. Produced via immunoSEQ multiplex PCR; TCRdb's table is partial and in-frame only. This table holds around 120,000 clones, over 80% found once. The sample here was peripheral blood, taken on day 0 of AZD1222 vaccination. These receptors all stem from an adult in good health. Both conserved end residues are part of each CDR3. The D gene is left open where the match is weak. Some rows have no size entry. The others give once, few or many, or a class for an expanded clone.

-	TRBV2	TRBD1	TRBJ2-5	TGTGCCAGCACCTTGGGAACAGGGGGCGCGACACAGACCCAGTACTTC	CASTLGTGGATQTQYF
-	TRBV5-1	TRBD2	TRBJ2-3	TGCGCCAGTCAGGTGCGGGGGTCCACAGATACGCAGTATTTT	CASQVRGSTDTQYF
few	TRBV28	-	TRBJ1-5	TGTGCCAGCAGTTTCTACAGGCTCCCTCGCAATCAGCCCCAGCATTTT	CASSFYRLPRNQPQHF
few	TRBV18	-	TRBJ2-4	TGTGCCAGCTCACCACGCGGCAGCCTAGCCAAAAACATTCAGTACTTC	CASSPRGSLAKNIQYF
-	TRBV18	TRBD2	TRBJ2-5	TGTGCCAGCTCACCAGGATTAGCGGGAGGATACTTC	CASSPGLAGGYF
-	TRBV27	-	TRBJ2-1	TGTGCCAGCAGTTTACGTCTCTACAATGAGCAGTTCTTC	CASSLRLYNEQFF
-	TRBV5-1	-	TRBJ2-2	TGCGCCAGCAGCCCCCGGGACTTAAAATCCTCGGGGAACACCGGGGAGCTGTTTTTT	CASSPRDLKSSGNTGELFF
-	TRBV5-1	-	TRBJ2-1	TGCGCCAGCAGCCTAAGCGGTTCGTCCTACAATGAGCAGTTCTTC	CASSLSGSSYNEQFF
-	TRBV12-5	-	TRBJ1-5	TGTGCTAGTGGTTTGGAAATCAATCAGCCCCAGCATTTT	CASGLEINQPQHF
once	TRBV3-1/TRBV3-2	-	TRBJ1-3	TGTGCCAGCAGCCAAGATCGCGGGGGAGTTGGAAACACCATATATTTT	CASSQDRGGVGNTIYF
-	TRBV5-6	-	TRBJ1-1	TGTGCCAGCAGCTTGAGTCGGGCCCGAGCTTTCTTT	CASSLSRARAFF
once	TRBV7-9	-	TRBJ1-4	TGTGCCAGCAGCTTATTGGAGGGGGGTGAAAAACTGTTTTTT	CASSLLEGGEKLFF
-	TRBV25-1	-	TRBJ2-3	TGTGCCAGCAGTCTGCGGGATGGCCCTTTCACAGATACGCAGTATTTT	CASSLRDGPFTDTQYF
-	TRBV28	TRBD1	TRBJ2-7	TGTGCCAGCAGCCCTCCCAACAGGGGGCTACCCTACGAGCAGTACTTC	CASSPPNRGLPYEQYF
once	TRBV7-9	-	TRBJ2-4	TGTGCCAGCAGCTTCACGGGGGCCAACATTCAGTACTTC	CASSFTGANIQYF
few	TRBV6-1	-	TRBJ1-1	TGTGCCAGCAGTGAGGTCGGACGGGAAGCTTTCTTT	CASSEVGREAFF
-	TRBV28	-	TRBJ2-6	TGTGCCAGCACCAACATGGGGGGTAAGGCTGGGGCCAACGTCCTGACTTTC	CASTNMGGKAGANVLTF
-	TRBV5-1	-	TRBJ1-5	TGCGCCAGCAGTTATCAGGGCGGCAATCAGCCCCAGCATTTT	CASSYQGGNQPQHF
-	TRBV2	TRBD1	TRBJ1-2	TGTGCCAGCAGTTCAGGGACAGTCTATGGCTACACCTTC	CASSSGTVYGYTF
-	TRBV5-4	TRBD2	TRBJ2-1	TGTGCCAGCAGCCTATCCGCGGGAGGAGCTAATGAGCAGTTCTTC	CASSLSAGGANEQFF
-	TRBV20-1	TRBD2	TRBJ2-2	TGCAGTGCTAGTGCTAGCGGGAGGTATAACACCGGGGAGCTGTTTTTT	CSASASGRYNTGELFF
-	TRBV18	-	TRBJ1-4	TGTGCCAGCTCACCGGTTCAATCTCAAGGTGAAAAACTGTTTTTT	CASSPVQSQGEKLFF
-	TRBV14	-	TRBJ1-2	TGTGCCAGCAGCCAAGTTTGGGATGGCTACACCTTC	CASSQVWDGYTF
-	TRBV4-1	TRBD2	TRBJ2-3	TGCGCCAGCAGCCAACTGGGAGTCCGCGGGAGCTCAGATACGCAGTATTTT	CASSQLGVRGSSDTQYF
-	TRBV1	-	TRBJ2-7	TGCACCAGCAGCTGCGGACTAGCGGGGCCCCATTACCTGAACGAGCAGTACTTC	CTSSCGLAGPHYLNEQYF
-	TRBV7-3	TRBD2	TRBJ2-7	TGTGCCAGCAGCTTGGGAGGGCCTACCTACGAGCAGTACTTC	CASSLGGPTYEQYF
few	TRBV12-3/TRBV12-4	-	TRBJ1-5	TGTGCCAGCAGTTTAACGAAGACCCAGCATTTT	CASSLTKTQHF
once	TRBV5-1	-	TRBJ2-1	TGCGCCTCGGCAGAGGGTTCCTACAATGAGCAGTTCTTC	CASAEGSYNEQFF
-	TRBV5-6	TRBD1	TRBJ1-2	TGTGCCAGCAGCTTACGACAGGGAGATGGCTACACCTTC	CASSLRQGDGYTF
-	TRBV28	-	TRBJ2-2	TGTGCCAGCTGGGGGCGTACGAACACCGGGGAGCTGTTTTTT	CASWGRTNTGELFF
-	TRBV10-3	-	TRBJ1-2	TGTGCCATCAGTGAGGGGGGGGCTCACGGCTACACCTTC	CAISEGGAHGYTF
-	TRBV29-1	TRBD1	TRBJ2-3	TGCAGCGTTACACAGGGGGCCACAGATACGCAGTATTTT	CSVTQGATDTQYF
-	TRBV30	TRBD1	TRBJ2-2	TGTGCCCGGAAAACCGGGACAGGGGTTCTCGCCGGGGAGCTGTTTTTT	CARKTGTGVLAGELFF
-	TRBV6-2/TRBV6-3	TRBD1	TRBJ1-1	TGTGCCAGCAGTGACAGGGGGACAGGGCCCTTAAACACTGAAGCTTTCTTT	CASSDRGTGPLNTEAFF
-	TRBV9	TRBD1	TRBJ1-4	TGTGCCAGCAGCGTACAGGGGACAGGGGATGAAAAACTGTTTTTT	CASSVQGTGDEKLFF
-	TRBV6-5	-	TRBJ1-5	TGTGCCAGCAGTTACTCGGGGTCCGGTCAGCCCCAGCATTTT	CASSYSGSGQPQHF
-	TRBV12-3/TRBV12-4	TRBD2	TRBJ2-4	TGTGCCAGCAGGCCGGGACTAGAAAACATTCAGTACTTC	CASRPGLENIQYF
-	TRBV6-5	TRBD1	TRBJ2-4	TGTGCCAGCTCAGGACAGGGGGCCACCAAAAACATTCAGTACTTC	CASSGQGATKNIQYF
few	TRBV5-1	-	TRBJ1-3	TGCGCCAGCAGCTTTGAGGACACCAGAAACACCATATATTTT	CASSFEDTRNTIYF
-	TRBV2	TRBD2	TRBJ2-7	TGTGCCAGCAGTGCCCTACCTAGCGGGACCTACGAGCAGTACTTC	CASSALPSGTYEQYF
-	TRBV29-1	-	TRBJ2-1	TGCAGCGTCGAAGGGACACCACGGTACAATGAGCAGTTCTTC	CSVEGTPRYNEQFF
-	TRBV27	-	TRBJ2-7	TGTGCCAGCAGTTTAAGGGGACGGACGGGCGAGCAGTACTTC	CASSLRGRTGEQYF
-	TRBV7-3	-	TRBJ1-1	TGTGCCAGCAGCTTAAATCCAGGGAACACTGAAGCTTTCTTT	CASSLNPGNTEAFF
-	TRBV30	-	TRBJ2-2	TGTGCCTGGAGTCCCAGGGAGGTCGACACCGGGGAGCTGTTTTTT	CAWSPREVDTGELFF
-	TRBV24-1	TRBD1	TRBJ1-2	TGTGCCACCAGTGAGAAGCGACAGGGACCGGTTGGCTACACCTTC	CATSEKRQGPVGYTF
-	TRBV9	-	TRBJ2-3	TGTGCCAGCAGCGGGGTTGCGGATACGCAGTATTTT	CASSGVADTQYF
-	TRBV29-1	TRBD1	TRBJ2-1	TGCAGCGTCACGGACAGGGTGGGGGAGCAGTTCTTC	CSVTDRVGEQFF
-	TRBV7-8	-	TRBJ2-2	TGTGCCAGCAGCCCGCATGAGTCGGACACCGGGGAGCTGTTTTTT	CASSPHESDTGELFF
-	TRBV7-9	-	TRBJ1-2	TGTGCCAGCAGCTTAGGGTCCTCAGGGGGCTACACCTTC	CASSLGSSGGYTF
-	TRBV18	-	TRBJ1-4	TGTGCCAGCTCACCCTTTCAGGACATAAATGAAAAACTGTTTTTT	CASSPFQDINEKLFF
-	TRBV7-6	-	TRBJ2-7	TGTGCCAGCAGCAGAGGACAGCCCTCGGTGCAGTACTTC	CASSRGQPSVQYF
-	TRBV3-1/TRBV3-2	-	TRBJ2-2	TGTGCCAGCAGCCAAGGGTATAGTGCAAACACCGGGGAGCTGTTTTTT	CASSQGYSANTGELFF